A single sample gave rise to the 2 T cell receptor beta chains below, sequenced in a study of blood T cell repertoires in COVID-19. Generated by immunoSEQ multiplex PCR, the TCRdb table keeps only in-frame clones and is missing some. The sample lists hundreds of thousands of clones, around 88% seen once, with about 1.3% in the top ten. Material for sequencing was peripheral blood. The receptors come from a man of 80 years or more with acute or convalescent COVID-19.

This rearrangement joins TRBV18 to TRBJ2-5; 8 nucleotides align to TRBD1. Germline assignment: CDR1 KGHSH and CDR2 LQKENI. The CDR3 totals 15 residues. V lost 6 bases to trimming and J lost 2 bases; unmatched junction nucleotides: 8. In nucleotides, the CDR3 is TGTGCCAGCTCTCTTACACAGGGGGTTCAAGAGACCCAGTACTTC. Translation gives CASSLTQGVQETQYF.

J is TRBJ2-2 and V is TRBV2; 7 bases map to TRBD1. Germline loops: CDR1 SNHLY, CDR2 FYNNEI. V gave up 5 bases and J gave up 3 bases; unmatched junction bases: 3. The CDR3 covers 14 residues. The CDR3 reads CASSYGQDTGELFF. CDR3 coding DNA: TGTGCCAGCAGTTACGGACAGGACACCGGGGAGCTGTTTTTT.